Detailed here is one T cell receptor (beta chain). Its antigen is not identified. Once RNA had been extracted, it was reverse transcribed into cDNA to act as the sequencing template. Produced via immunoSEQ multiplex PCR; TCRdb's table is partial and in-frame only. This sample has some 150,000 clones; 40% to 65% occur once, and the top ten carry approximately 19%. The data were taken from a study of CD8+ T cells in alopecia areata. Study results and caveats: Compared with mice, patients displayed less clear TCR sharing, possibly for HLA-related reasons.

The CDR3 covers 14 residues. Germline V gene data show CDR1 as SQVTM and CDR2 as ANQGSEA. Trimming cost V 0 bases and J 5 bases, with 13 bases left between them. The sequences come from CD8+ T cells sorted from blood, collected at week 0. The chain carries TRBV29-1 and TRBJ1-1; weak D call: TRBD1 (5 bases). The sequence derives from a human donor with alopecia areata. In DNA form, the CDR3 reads TGCAGCGTTGAAGAAGGGGTTACTGGGACTGAAGCTTTCTTT. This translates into CSVEEGVTGTEAFF.